Detailed here is one TCR beta chain. The target antigen is unknown. V shed 8 bases, J shed 0 bases, and the junction held 10 bases outside the gene matches. The germline CDR1 and CDR2 sequences are SGHAT and FQNNGV. The CDR3 covers 16 residues. The data are from a study of cytomegalovirus exposure and HLA in healthy donors. The PCR contained 60 Vbeta and 13 Jbeta primers. TCRdb's table, derived via immunoSEQ multiplex PCR, lists solely in-frame clones and lacks some. The repertoire has fewer than 250,000 clones, 75% to 90% of them found once; the top ten carry 0.71%. Whole-study findings and limits: A list of approximately 160 TCR beta chains associated with cytomegalovirus was given. Per published accounts, TCR beta sequences correctly predicted the HLA-A and HLA-B alleles of most subjects.

The clonotype was recovered from a boy younger than 10 in good health and CMV-seronegative. V usage is TRBV11-2 and J usage is TRBJ1-3, with 7 bases identical to TRBD1. Specimen: PBMCs. In nucleotides, the CDR3 is TGTGCCAGCCTCCAAATTGCAGGGGGCTCTGGAAACACCATATATTTT. Protein product: CASLQIAGGSGNTIYF.